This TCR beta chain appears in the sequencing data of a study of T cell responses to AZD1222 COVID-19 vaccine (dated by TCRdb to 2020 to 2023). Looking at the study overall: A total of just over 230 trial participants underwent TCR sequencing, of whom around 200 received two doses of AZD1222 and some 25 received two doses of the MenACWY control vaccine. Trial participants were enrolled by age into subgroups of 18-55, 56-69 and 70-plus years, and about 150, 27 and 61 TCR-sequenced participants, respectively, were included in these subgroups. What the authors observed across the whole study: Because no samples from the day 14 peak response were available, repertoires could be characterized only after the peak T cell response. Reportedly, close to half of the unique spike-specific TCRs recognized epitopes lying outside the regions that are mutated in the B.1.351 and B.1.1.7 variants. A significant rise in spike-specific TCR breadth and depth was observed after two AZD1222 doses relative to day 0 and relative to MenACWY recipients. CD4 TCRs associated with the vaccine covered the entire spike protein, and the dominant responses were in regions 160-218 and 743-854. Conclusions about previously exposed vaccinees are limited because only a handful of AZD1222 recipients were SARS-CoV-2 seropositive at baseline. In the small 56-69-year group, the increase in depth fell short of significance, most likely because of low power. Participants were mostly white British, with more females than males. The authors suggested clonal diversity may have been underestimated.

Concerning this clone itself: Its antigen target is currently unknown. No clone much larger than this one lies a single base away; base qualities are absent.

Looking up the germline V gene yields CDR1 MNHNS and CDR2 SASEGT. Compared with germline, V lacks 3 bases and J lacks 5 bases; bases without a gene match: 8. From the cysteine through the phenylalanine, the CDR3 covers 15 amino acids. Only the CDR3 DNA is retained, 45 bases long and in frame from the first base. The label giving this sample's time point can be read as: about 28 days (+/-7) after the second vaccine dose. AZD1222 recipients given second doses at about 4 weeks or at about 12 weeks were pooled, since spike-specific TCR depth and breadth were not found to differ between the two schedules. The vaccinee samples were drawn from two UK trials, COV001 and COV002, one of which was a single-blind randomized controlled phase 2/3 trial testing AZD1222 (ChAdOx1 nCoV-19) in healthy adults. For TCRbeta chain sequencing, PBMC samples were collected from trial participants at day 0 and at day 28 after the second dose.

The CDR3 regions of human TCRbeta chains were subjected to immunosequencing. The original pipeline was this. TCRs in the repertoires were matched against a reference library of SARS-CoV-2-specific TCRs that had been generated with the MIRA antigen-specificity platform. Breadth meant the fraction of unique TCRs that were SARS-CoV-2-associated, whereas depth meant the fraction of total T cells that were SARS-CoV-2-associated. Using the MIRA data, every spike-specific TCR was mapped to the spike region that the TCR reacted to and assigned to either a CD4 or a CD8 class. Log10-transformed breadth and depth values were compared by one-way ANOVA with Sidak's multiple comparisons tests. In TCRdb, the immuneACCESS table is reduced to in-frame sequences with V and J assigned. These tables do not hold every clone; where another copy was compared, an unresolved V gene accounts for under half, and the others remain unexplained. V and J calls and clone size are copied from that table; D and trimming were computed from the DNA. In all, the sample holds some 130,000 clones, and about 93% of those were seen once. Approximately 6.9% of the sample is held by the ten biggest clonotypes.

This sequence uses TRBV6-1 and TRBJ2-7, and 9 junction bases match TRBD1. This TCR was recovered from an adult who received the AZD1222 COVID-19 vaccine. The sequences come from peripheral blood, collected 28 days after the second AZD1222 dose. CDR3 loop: CASSEDRGLRNEQYF. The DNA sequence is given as TGTGCCAGCAGTGAGGACAGGGGCCTGAGGAACGAGCAGTACTTC.